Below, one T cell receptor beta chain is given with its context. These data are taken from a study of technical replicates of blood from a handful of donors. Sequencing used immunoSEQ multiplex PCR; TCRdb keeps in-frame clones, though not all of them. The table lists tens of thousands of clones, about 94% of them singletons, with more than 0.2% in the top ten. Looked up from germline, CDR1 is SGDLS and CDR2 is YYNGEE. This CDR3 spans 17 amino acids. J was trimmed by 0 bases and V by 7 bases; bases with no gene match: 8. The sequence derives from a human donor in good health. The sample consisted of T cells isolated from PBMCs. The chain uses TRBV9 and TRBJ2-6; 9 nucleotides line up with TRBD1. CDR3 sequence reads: CASERQGGYSGANVLTF. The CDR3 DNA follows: TGTGCCAGCGAAAGACAGGGGGGCTACTCTGGGGCCAACGTCCTGACTTTC.